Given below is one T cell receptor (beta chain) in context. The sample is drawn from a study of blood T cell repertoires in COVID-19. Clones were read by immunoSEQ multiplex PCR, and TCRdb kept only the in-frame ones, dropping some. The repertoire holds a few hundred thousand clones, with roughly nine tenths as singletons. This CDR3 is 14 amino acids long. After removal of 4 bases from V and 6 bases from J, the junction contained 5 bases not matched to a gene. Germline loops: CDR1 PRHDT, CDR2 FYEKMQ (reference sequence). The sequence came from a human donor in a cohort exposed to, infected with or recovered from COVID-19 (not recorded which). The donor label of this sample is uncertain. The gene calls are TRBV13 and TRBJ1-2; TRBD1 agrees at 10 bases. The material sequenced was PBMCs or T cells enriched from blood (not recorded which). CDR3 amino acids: CASSSRQGAHGYTF. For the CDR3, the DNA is TGTGCCAGCAGCTCCCGACAGGGGGCGCATGGCTACACCTTC.